The clone carrying this T cell receptor (beta chain) was detected ten times or more. The sample originates from a study of T cells in Graves' hyperthyroidism and ophthalmopathy. Germline V gene lookup returns CDR1 MNHNS and CDR2 SASEGT. This CDR3 region has 14 residues. The V gene lost 3 bases and the J gene lost 8 bases, with 16 bases spanning the gap. Amplified TCR beta CDR3 regions derived from RNA transcripts. The TCR CDR3 first-round RT-PCR relied on the HTBI primer set. TCRdb redid the calling of the multiplex PCR reads with MiXCR, one entry per CDR3 protein. The top ten hold under 3.5% of the sample, which has a few hundred thousand distinct CDR3 sequences, about 16% seen once.

The J gene is TRBJ1-1, the V gene TRBV6-1, with a possible D match to TRBD1 (6 bases). The sample consisted of blood. The sequence came from a woman aged 40 to 50 with Graves' ophthalmopathy. This CDR3 reads CASSDRQDHPEAFF. The CDR3 DNA reads TGTGCCAGCAGTGACCGACAGGACCATCCCGAAGCTTTCTTT.